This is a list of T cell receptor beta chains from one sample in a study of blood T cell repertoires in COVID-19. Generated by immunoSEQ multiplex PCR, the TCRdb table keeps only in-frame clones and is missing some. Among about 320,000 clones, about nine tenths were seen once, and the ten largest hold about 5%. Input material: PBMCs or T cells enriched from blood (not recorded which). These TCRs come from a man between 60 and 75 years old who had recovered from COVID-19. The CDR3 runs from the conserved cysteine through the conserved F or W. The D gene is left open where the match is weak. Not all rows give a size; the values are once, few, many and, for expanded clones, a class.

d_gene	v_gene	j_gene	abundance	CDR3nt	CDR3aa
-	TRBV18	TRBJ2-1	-	TGTGCCAGCTCACCCTCTGGGAGAAGGAATGAGCAGTTCTTC	CASSPSGRRNEQFF
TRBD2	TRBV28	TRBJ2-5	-	TGTGCCAGCAAAGTTAGCGGGAGTCGGGAGACCCAGTACTTC	CASKVSGSRETQYF
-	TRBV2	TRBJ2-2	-	TGTGCCAGCAGTGAAGGATTTGGTGCAGGGGGACTCGTAAGGACCGGGGAGCTGTTTTTT	CASSEGFGAGGLVRTGELFF
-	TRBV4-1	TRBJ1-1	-	TGCGCCAGCAGCCAAGGAAGACAGACACCCCGAAACACTGAAGCTTTCTTT	CASSQGRQTPRNTEAFF
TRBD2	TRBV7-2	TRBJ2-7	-	TGTGCCAGCAGCCCGACTAGCGGGAGGGTTTTCTACGAGCAGTACTTC	CASSPTSGRVFYEQYF
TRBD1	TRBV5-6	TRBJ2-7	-	TGTGCCAGCAGCTTGAAGCCCGGGACAGGGGGGTACGAGCAGTACTTC	CASSLKPGTGGYEQYF
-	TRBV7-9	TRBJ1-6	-	TGTGCCAGCAGCACCATACAGGGCTATAATTCACCCCTCCACTTT	CASSTIQGYNSPLHF
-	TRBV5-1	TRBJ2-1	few	TGCGCCAGCAGCTTGAGTACAGCTAAATACAATGAGCAGTTCTTC	CASSLSTAKYNEQFF
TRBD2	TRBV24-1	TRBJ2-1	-	TGTGCCACCAGTGACCAGGGACTATACAATGAGCAGTTCTTC	CATSDQGLYNEQFF
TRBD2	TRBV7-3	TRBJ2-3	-	TGTGCCAGCAGCTTATTTCCGGGAGGGCCCGAATCAGATACGCAGTATTTT	CASSLFPGGPESDTQYF
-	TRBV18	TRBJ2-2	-	TGTGCCAGCTCACCCCGAGGGACTGGAGTGACCGGGGAGCTGTTTTTT	CASSPRGTGVTGELFF
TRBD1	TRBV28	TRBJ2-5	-	TGTGCCAGCAGTGGGGGACAGACGTACCAAGAGACCCAGTACTTC	CASSGGQTYQETQYF
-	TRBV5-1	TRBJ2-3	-	TGCGCCAGCAGCTTGGGGGCTGCTAGCACAGATACGCAGTATTTT	CASSLGAASTDTQYF
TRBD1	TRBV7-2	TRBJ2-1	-	TGTGCCAGCAGCTTTACCCGGGACAGGGCTAATGAGCAGTTCTTC	CASSFTRDRANEQFF
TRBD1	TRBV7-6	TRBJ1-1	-	TGTGCCAGCAGCGCTTGGGACAGGCCGAACACTGAAGCTTTCTTT	CASSAWDRPNTEAFF
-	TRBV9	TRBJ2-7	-	TGTGCCAGCAGCGCAGGTACCCTCTCCTACGAGCAGTACTTC	CASSAGTLSYEQYF
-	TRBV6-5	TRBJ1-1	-	TGTGCCAGCACGGGCGGGGTTAAACGGGGCACTGAAGCTTTCTTT	CASTGGVKRGTEAFF
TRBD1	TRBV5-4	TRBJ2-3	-	TGTGCCAGCAGCTTGGGGGACAGCGGCACAGATACGCAGTATTTT	CASSLGDSGTDTQYF
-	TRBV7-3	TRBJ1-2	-	TGTGCCAGCAGCCTAAGCCACGGGTCCCACTATGGCTACACCTTC	CASSLSHGSHYGYTF
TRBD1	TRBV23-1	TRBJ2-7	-	TGCGCCAGGTTGGGGAAGGACAGGGGGAACGAGCAGTACTTC	CARLGKDRGNEQYF
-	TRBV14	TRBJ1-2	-	TGTGCCAGCAGCTACAATCCAATAGGAGGGGAGGGTGGCTACACCTTC	CASSYNPIGGEGGYTF
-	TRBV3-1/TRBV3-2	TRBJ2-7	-	TGTGCCAGCAGCCAAGGACTAAGCTACGAGCAGTACTTC	CASSQGLSYEQYF
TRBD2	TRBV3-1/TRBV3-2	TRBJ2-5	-	TGTGCCAGCAGCTCGACTAGCGGGAGCGGGGAGACCCAGTACTTC	CASSSTSGSGETQYF
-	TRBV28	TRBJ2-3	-	TGTGCCAGCAGTTCCGGGACTTCACGGAGGGATACGCAGTATTTT	CASSSGTSRRDTQYF
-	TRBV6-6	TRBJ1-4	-	TGTGCCAGCAGCCCTCGGGGTTCGAAGGAAAAACTGTTTTTT	CASSPRGSKEKLFF
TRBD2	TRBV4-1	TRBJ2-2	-	TGCGCCAGCAGCCAAGATTTTATGGGTAGCGGGAGGTCCGGGGAGCTGTTTTTT	CASSQDFMGSGRSGELFF
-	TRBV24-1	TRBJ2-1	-	TGTGCCACCAGTGTAGGGGCTTCGGATGAGCAGTTCTTC	CATSVGASDEQFF
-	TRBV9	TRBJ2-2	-	TGTGCCAGCAGCGTCCATGGGGCGGGGAGCGGGGAGCTGTTTTTT	CASSVHGAGSGELFF
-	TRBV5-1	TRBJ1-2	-	TGCGCCAGCAGCTTGGTCGCCCAGGGAAGCTACACCTTC	CASSLVAQGSYTF
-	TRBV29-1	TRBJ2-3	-	TGCAGCGTGGGGGCCCAAACAGATACGCAGTATTTT	CSVGAQTDTQYF
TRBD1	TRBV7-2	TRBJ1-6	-	TGTGCCAGCAGCTCCAGACAGGGCTTGGATTCACCCCTCCACTTT	CASSSRQGLDSPLHF
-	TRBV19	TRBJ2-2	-	TGTGCCAGTAGTCGTAGCAGACTGGGGAACACCGGGGAGCTGTTTTTT	CASSRSRLGNTGELFF
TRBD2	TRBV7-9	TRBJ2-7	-	TGTGCCAGCAGCCCTCGACCGGGACTACCCTCCGAGCAGTACTTC	CASSPRPGLPSEQYF
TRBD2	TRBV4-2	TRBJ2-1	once	TGTGCCAGCAGCCCGGAGCGGGAGGGCCGGAGGAATGAGCAGTTCTTC	CASSPEREGRRNEQFF
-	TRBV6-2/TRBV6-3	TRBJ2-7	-	TGTGCCAGCAGTGAGCCCTATTACGAGCAGTACTTC	CASSEPYYEQYF
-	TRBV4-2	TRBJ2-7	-	TGTGCCAGCAGCCAAGACGCAGGGTCCTACTACGAGCAGTACTTC	CASSQDAGSYYEQYF
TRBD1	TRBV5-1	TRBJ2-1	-	TGCGCCAGCAGCTTACAGGGGTACAATGAGCAGTTCTTC	CASSLQGYNEQFF
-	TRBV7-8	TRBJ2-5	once	TGTGCCAGCAGCCGAGGACAGTCCCAAGAGACCCAGTACTTC	CASSRGQSQETQYF
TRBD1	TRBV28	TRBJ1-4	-	TGTGCCAGCAGTCTCCAGGGGGTAAATGAAAAACTGTTTTTT	CASSLQGVNEKLFF
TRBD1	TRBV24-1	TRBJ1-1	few	TGTGCCACCAGTAAGACAGGGGGCGCGGGAACTGAAGCTTTCTTT	CATSKTGGAGTEAFF
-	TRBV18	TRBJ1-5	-	TGTGCCAGCTCCCGAGGAGGGAATAGCAATCAGCCCCAGCATTTT	CASSRGGNSNQPQHF
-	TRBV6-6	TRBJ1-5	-	TGTGCCAGCCGCCTGTCGGGAGGGAACAATCAGCCCCAGCATTTT	CASRLSGGNNQPQHF
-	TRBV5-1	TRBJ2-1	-	TGCGCCAGCAGCTTGGATGCTAGCTCCGATGAGCAGTTCTTC	CASSLDASSDEQFF
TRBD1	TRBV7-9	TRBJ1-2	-	TGTGCCAGCAGCCACCACAGGGGGCTTAACTATGGCTACACCTTC	CASSHHRGLNYGYTF
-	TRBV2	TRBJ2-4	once	TGTGCCAGCAGGGGGGACGGGAGCTTTGCGAACATTCAGTACTTC	CASRGDGSFANIQYF
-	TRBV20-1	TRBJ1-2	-	TGCAGTGCCCCGTTCAGGGGTGGCTACACCTTC	CSAPFRGGYTF
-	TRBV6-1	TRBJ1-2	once	TGTGCCAGCAGTGAATCGGCCGGGAGGTCAAGGGGCTACACCTTC	CASSESAGRSRGYTF
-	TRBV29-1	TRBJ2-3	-	TGCAGCGTTGACACAGGCACAGATACGCAGTATTTT	CSVDTGTDTQYF
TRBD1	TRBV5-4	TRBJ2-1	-	TGTGCCAGCAGCACCCCGGGACAGGGGCTCACCTACAATGAGCAGTTCTTC	CASSTPGQGLTYNEQFF
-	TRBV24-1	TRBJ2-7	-	TGTGCCACCAGTGATTGGTCAGGGATTCAGCAGTACTTC	CATSDWSGIQQYF
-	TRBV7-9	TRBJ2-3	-	TGTGCCAGCAGCTTAGTTCTAATAGATACGCAGTATTTT	CASSLVLIDTQYF
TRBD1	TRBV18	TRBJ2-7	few	TGTGCCAGCTCACCCTTGGGACAGGACGAGCAGTACTTC	CASSPLGQDEQYF
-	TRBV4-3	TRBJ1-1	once	TGCGCCAGCAGCCAAGATACATATGGGGGCCCCGGGGACACTGAAGCTTTCTTT	CASSQDTYGGPGDTEAFF
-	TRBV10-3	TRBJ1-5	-	TGTGCCATCAGTGAGCAAAAACAGGGAAATCAGCCCCAGCATTTT	CAISEQKQGNQPQHF
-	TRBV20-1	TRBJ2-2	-	TGCAGTGCTAGTACAGACACCGGGGAGCTGTTTTTT	CSASTDTGELFF